This TCR beta chain comes out of a study of response to subunit inactivated influenza vaccine. Regarding the study as a whole: A suggestion made by the authors is that each seasonal influenza vaccination recruits few new T cells.

There are 14 residues in the CDR3. V shed 3 bases and J shed 1 base, with 9 bases lying between them. Germline CDR1 and CDR2: SEHNR and FQNEAQ (reference sequence). Comments on this clonotype: The antigen is not known.

One entry per CDR3 protein results from TCRdb running MiXCR on the RT-PCR reads. The data show hundreds of thousands of distinct CDR3 sequences, roughly 8.2% seen once. The chain is built from TRBV7-9 and TRBJ1-2; unclear D gene. The starting material was PBMCs from blood, obtained approximately 25 months after vaccination. The origin of this receptor is a man aged 50 to 75 who received an inactivated influenza vaccine. This chain's CDR3 is CASSFVVDNYGYTF. In nucleotides, the CDR3 is TGTGCCAGCAGCTTTGTTGTGGATAACTATGGCTACACCTTC.